These T cell receptor beta chains were read from a single sample in a study of T cell clones after liver transplantation. Data came from immunoSEQ multiplex PCR; TCRdb stores just in-frame clones and leaves some out. This table has 24,000 or so clones, almost 70% appearing once. This specimen was CD4+ T cells from blood, taken before liver transplant. All receptors derive from a human donor who received a liver transplant. Each CDR3 is given with its conserved first and last residue. Fields, in order: clone size, V gene, D gene, J gene, CDR3 length, CDR3 protein, CDR3 DNA. D genes are given only for firm matches. Size values are once, few and many counts, or a class for expanded clones, and some rows have none.

size: .
V: TRBV28
D: .
J: TRBJ2-2
length: 14
CDR3: CASRPPQVTGELFF
DNA: TGTGCCAGCCGACCACCCCAAGTCACCGGGGAGCTGTTTTTT

size: .
V: TRBV19
D: .
J: TRBJ2-2
length: 15
CDR3: CASRLRTSNTGELFF
DNA: TGTGCCAGTAGACTTAGGACGAGCAACACCGGGGAGCTGTTTTTT

size: .
V: TRBV11-2
D: TRBD2
J: TRBJ2-2
length: 16
CDR3: CASSSLAGKDTGELFF
DNA: TGTGCCAGCAGCTCCCTAGCGGGGAAAGACACCGGGGAGCTGTTTTTT

size: .
V: TRBV6-6
D: TRBD1
J: TRBJ2-7
length: 13
CDR3: CASSQGQGIEQYF
DNA: TGTGCCAGCAGCCAGGGACAGGGGATCGAGCAGTACTTC

size: .
V: TRBV5-1
D: TRBD2
J: TRBJ2-1
length: 19
CDR3: CASSLGLGRIISSYNEQFF
DNA: TGCGCCAGCAGCTTAGGACTAGGAAGAATCATAAGCTCCTACAATGAGCAGTTCTTC

size: .
V: TRBV5-1
D: TRBD2
J: TRBJ2-1
length: 14
CDR3: CASSSGRNYNEQFF
DNA: TGCGCCAGCAGTAGCGGGAGAAACTACAATGAGCAGTTCTTC

size: .
V: TRBV15
D: .
J: TRBJ1-1
length: 12
CDR3: CATSRAKVAAFF
DNA: TGTGCCACCAGCAGGGCCAAGGTCGCAGCTTTCTTT

size: few
V: TRBV5-1
D: .
J: TRBJ2-7
length: 11
CDR3: CASSSLGEQYF
DNA: TGCGCCAGCAGCTCGCTTGGCGAGCAGTACTTC

size: .
V: TRBV30
D: TRBD1
J: TRBJ1-1
length: 13
CDR3: CAWSPGTAQEAFF
DNA: TGTGCCTGGAGTCCAGGGACAGCTCAAGAAGCTTTCTTT

size: .
V: TRBV5-5
D: .
J: TRBJ2-2
length: 14
CDR3: CASSQERNTGELFF
DNA: TGCGCCAGCAGCCAAGAGCGGAACACCGGGGAGCTGTTTTTT

size: .
V: TRBV19
D: TRBD1
J: TRBJ2-1
length: 16
CDR3: CASSPSGRGIYNEQFF
DNA: TGTGCCAGTAGTCCATCCGGCAGGGGGATTTACAATGAGCAGTTCTTC

size: .
V: TRBV30
D: .
J: TRBJ2-1
length: 11
CDR3: CASHGYNEQFF
DNA: TGTGCCAGTCACGGATACAATGAGCAGTTCTTC

size: .
V: TRBV18
D: .
J: TRBJ2-7
length: 14
CDR3: CASSKPMDGYEQYF
DNA: TGTGCCAGCTCAAAACCCATGGACGGGTACGAGCAGTACTTC

size: few
V: TRBV20-1
D: .
J: TRBJ2-2
length: 11
CDR3: CSAAPGGELFF
DNA: TGCAGTGCTGCACCCGGCGGGGAGCTGTTTTTT

size: few
V: TRBV5-4
D: TRBD1
J: TRBJ2-5
length: 14
CDR3: CASRLDRGQETQYF
DNA: TGTGCCAGCAGATTGGACAGGGGGCAAGAGACCCAGTACTTC

size: few
V: TRBV5-6
D: .
J: TRBJ2-2
length: 14
CDR3: CASNPGYYTGELFF
DNA: TGTGCCAGCAACCCGGGGTATTATACCGGGGAGCTGTTTTTT

size: .
V: TRBV28
D: .
J: TRBJ1-5
length: 15
CDR3: CASSILSGGNQPQHF
DNA: TGTGCCAGCAGTATTCTTTCGGGGGGCAATCAGCCCCAGCATTTT

size: .
V: TRBV2
D: .
J: TRBJ1-4
length: 16
CDR3: CASSERRQGGKEKLFF
DNA: TGTGCCAGCAGTGAACGACGGCAGGGAGGCAAAGAAAAGCTGTTTTTT

size: .
V: TRBV7-2
D: TRBD2
J: TRBJ2-1
length: 15
CDR3: CASSSGTSGRGEQFF
DNA: TGTGCCAGCAGCTCAGGGACTAGCGGGAGGGGTGAGCAGTTCTTC

size: .
V: TRBV25-1
D: TRBD2
J: TRBJ2-1
length: 13
CDR3: CASTGGAVREQFF
DNA: TGTGCCAGCACCGGGGGGGCGGTTCGTGAGCAGTTCTTC

size: few
V: TRBV6-5
D: .
J: TRBJ1-2
length: 13
CDR3: CASSPDRVYGYTF
DNA: TGTGCCAGCAGCCCAGACCGGGTCTATGGCTACACCTTC

size: .
V: TRBV7-2
D: .
J: TRBJ2-5
length: 12
CDR3: CASSLELGAQYF
DNA: TGTGCCAGCAGCTTAGAACTAGGGGCCCAGTACTTC

size: .
V: TRBV2
D: .
J: TRBJ1-1
length: 13
CDR3: CASKDTVNTEAFF
DNA: TGTGCCAGCAAAGACACCGTGAACACTGAAGCTTTCTTT

size: .
V: TRBV6-6
D: TRBD1
J: TRBJ1-2
length: 14
CDR3: CASSPGGAFYGYTF
DNA: TGTGCCAGCAGTCCAGGGGGTGCTTTTTATGGCTACACCTTC

size: .
V: TRBV28
D: .
J: TRBJ2-1
length: 13
CDR3: CASTPSRGARRFF
DNA: TGTGCCAGCACTCCCAGTCGGGGCGCCCGACGGTTCTTC

size: few
V: TRBV5-1
D: TRBD1
J: TRBJ1-1
length: 14
CDR3: CASKPRGANTEAFF
DNA: TGCGCCAGCAAGCCCAGGGGGGCCAACACTGAAGCTTTCTTT

size: .
V: TRBV5-6
D: TRBD1
J: TRBJ1-4
length: 15
CDR3: CASSANRGQGEKLFF
DNA: TGTGCCAGCAGCGCAAACAGGGGGCAGGGGGAAAAACTGTTTTTT

size: .
V: TRBV6-5
D: .
J: TRBJ2-3
length: 14
CDR3: CASSDRTVTDTQYF
DNA: TGTGCCAGCAGTGATCGGACAGTTACAGATACGCAGTATTTT

size: .
V: TRBV6-1
D: TRBD1
J: TRBJ2-5
length: 13
CDR3: CASSVQGAETQYF
DNA: TGTGCCAGCAGTGTACAGGGGGCAGAGACCCAGTACTTC

size: .
V: TRBV14
D: .
J: TRBJ2-7
length: 15
CDR3: CASSPLSGAPYEQYF
DNA: TGTGCCAGCAGCCCACTATCAGGAGCCCCCTACGAGCAGTACTTC

size: .
V: TRBV7-2
D: TRBD2
J: TRBJ2-5
length: 15
CDR3: CASSLDKGREETQYF
DNA: TGTGCCAGCAGCTTAGATAAGGGGAGGGAAGAGACCCAGTACTTC

size: once
V: TRBV5-1
D: .
J: TRBJ2-5
length: 13
CDR3: CASSSGSKETQYF
DNA: TGCGCCAGCAGCTCCGGGTCCAAAGAGACCCAGTACTTC

size: .
V: TRBV6-1
D: .
J: TRBJ1-1
length: 13
CDR3: CASSGDNSGEAFF
DNA: TGTGCCAGCAGTGGGGACAATTCGGGTGAAGCTTTCTTT

size: .
V: TRBV18
D: .
J: TRBJ2-3
length: 13
CDR3: CASSPPSTDTQYF
DNA: TGTGCCAGCTCACCACCCAGTACAGATACGCAGTATTTT

size: .
V: TRBV28
D: .
J: TRBJ2-7
length: 11
CDR3: CASGSGPEQYF
DNA: TGTGCCAGCGGGTCAGGGCCCGAGCAGTACTTC

size: .
V: TRBV7-8
D: .
J: TRBJ1-4
length: 14
CDR3: CASSQNRNNEKLFF
DNA: TGTGCCAGCAGCCAAAACAGAAATAATGAAAAACTGTTTTTT

size: .
V: TRBV30
D: .
J: TRBJ2-2
length: 13
CDR3: CAWRGAGAGELFF
DNA: TGTGCCTGGAGGGGGGCGGGGGCCGGGGAGCTGTTTTTT

size: .
V: TRBV6-1
D: TRBD2
J: TRBJ2-3
length: 17
CDR3: CASSGTSGGASTDTQYF
DNA: TGTGCCAGCAGTGGGACTAGCGGGGGGGCTAGCACAGATACGCAGTATTTT

size: .
V: TRBV2
D: .
J: TRBJ1-6
length: 16
CDR3: CASSFPGAGDNSPLHF
DNA: TGTGCCAGCAGTTTCCCAGGGGCGGGGGATAATTCACCCCTCCACTTT

size: .
V: TRBV7-2
D: TRBD2
J: TRBJ2-1
length: 16
CDR3: CASSLAIAGGLIEQFF
DNA: TGTGCCAGCAGCTTAGCCATTGCGGGAGGGCTAATTGAGCAGTTCTTC

size: .
V: TRBV5-1
D: .
J: TRBJ1-3
length: 13
CDR3: CASSLGPQDTIYF
DNA: TGCGCCAGCAGCTTGGGGCCACAGGACACCATATATTTT

size: .
V: TRBV12-5
D: TRBD1
J: TRBJ2-3
length: 14
CDR3: CASGWATGSDTQYF
DNA: TGTGCTAGTGGTTGGGCGACAGGGTCAGATACGCAGTATTTT

size: .
V: TRBV7-6
D: .
J: TRBJ2-1
length: 16
CDR3: CASSLAQEGSYNEQFF
DNA: TGTGCCAGCAGCTTAGCTCAGGAGGGCTCCTACAATGAGCAGTTCTTC

size: .
V: TRBV5-1
D: .
J: TRBJ2-3
length: 16
CDR3: CASSLGPGAGVDTQYF
DNA: TGCGCCAGCAGCTTAGGACCAGGGGCGGGTGTAGATACGCAGTATTTT